This T cell receptor beta chain came from a study of cytomegalovirus exposure and HLA in healthy donors. In regard to this clone: Antigen unknown.

13 Jbeta primers and 60 Vbeta primers were used for the PCR. Assay used: immunoSEQ multiplex PCR; TCRdb lists only in-frame clones, some missing. The profile shows roughly 120,000 clones, roughly 82% of them singletons. Findings and caveats of the study: TCR beta V segments were, for the most part, productive about 87% or about 30% of the time in an earlier analysis. Later on, a genetic analysis was performed. It linked a missense variant in DCLRE1C with V- and J-gene trimming of TCR beta.

The CDR3 runs to 15 residues. Germline V gene lookup returns CDR1 MRHNA and CDR2 SNTAGT. V shed 0 bases and J 0 bases; nucleotides not matched to a gene: 2. The source material was PBMCs. This TCR derives from a male donor in good health and CMV-seropositive. The chain employs TRBV6-4 and TRBJ2-7, with 7 bases matching TRBD2. CDR3 DNA: TGTGCCAGCAGTGACTCTAGCGGGCGCTCCTACGAGCAGTACTTC. It specifies CASSDSSGRSYEQYF.